This T cell receptor (beta chain) was retrieved from a study of patients and donors after allogeneic stem cell transplantation. The trim removed 6 bases at V and 12 bases at J, leaving 11 bases unmatched. This CDR3 has 13 residues. Germline CDR1 and CDR2: MDHEN and SYDVKM. TCRdb redid the calling of the RT-PCR reads with MiXCR, one entry per CDR3 protein. The repertoire holds roughly 200,000 distinct CDR3 sequences, with more than 35% as singletons. This clonotype was seen a handful of times. Material for sequencing was blood, either unsorted or a sorted T cell fraction (not recorded which). The sequence was collected from a human donor who was either an allogeneic HSCT recipient or a stem cell or donor lymphocyte infusion donor (not recorded which). It is not recorded whose cells these are; they may come from a transplant donor. The chain carries TRBV28 and TRBJ2-7, with 10 bases matching TRBD1. The CDR3 DNA reads TGTGCCAGCAGCAATCCGGGACAGGGGAATTCGTACTTC. It specifies CASSNPGQGNSYF.